Here is one T cell receptor (beta chain) with its context. The antigen is unknown. The data were obtained in a study of radiation and T cells in renal cell carcinoma. General study results and limits: In blood, top tumor clones expanded by 2 weeks, shrinking by 4.

Method: immunoSEQ multiplex PCR; TCRdb's copy keeps in-frame clones and lacks some. The table lists about 34,000 clones, 65% to 85% of them singletons. The CDR3 extends over 14 amino acids. In germline, CDR1 is MNHEY, CDR2 SVGAGI. V trimming: 3 bases; J trimming: 4 bases; junction bases outside the gene matches: 1. Time point here: blood 4 weeks post-SBRT, at nephrectomy. Treatment given: 15 Gy SBRT to primary tumor, nephrectomy 4 weeks later. Nephrectomy followed 15 Gy stereotactic body radiation by 4 weeks. Blood was sampled at baseline, 2 weeks and 4 weeks after SBRT. The sequencing here drew on blood, taken from a patient whose treatment included radiotherapy and nephrectomy. This chain links TRBV6-5 with TRBJ1-5; 9 nucleotides line up with TRBD1. The sequence derives from a man between 60 and 75 years old with renal cell carcinoma. In DNA form, the CDR3 reads TGTGCCAGCAGTTATGGACAGGGGAATCAGCCCCAGCATTTT. Translating it yields CASSYGQGNQPQHF.